This T cell receptor (beta chain) was captured by sequencing in a study of blood T cell repertoires in COVID-19. The assay was immunoSEQ multiplex PCR, and TCRdb's table has in-frame clones only and misses some. The sample contains about 150,000 clones, roughly 89% of which appear only once. Participants came from roughly 25 US areas, aged roughly 18 to 89 years. Exposed volunteers were people who met a COVID-19 case within 2 weeks before study entry. Germline V gene data show CDR1 as SGHDN and CDR2 as FVKESK. The CDR3 has 15 residues. Trimming at V came to 4 bases and at J to 8 bases, leaving 9 bases not matched to a gene.

The sequence came from a woman aged 50 to 60 who had been exposed to COVID-19. This chain links TRBV14 with TRBJ2-2; 8 bases map to TRBD2. The specimen was PBMCs or T cells enriched from blood (not recorded which). The CDR3 here is CASSPRPAGGGELFF. In DNA form, the CDR3 reads TGTGCCAGCAGCCCTCGTCCGGCGGGAGGTGGGGAGCTGTTTTTT.